This is a list of T cell receptor beta chains from one sample in a study of OX40 agonist ivuxolimab in advanced cancers. Repertoires were generated with immunoSEQ multiplex PCR, while TCRdb's copy carries only in-frame clones and drops some. Here the sample spans 60,000 to 75,000 clones, approximately 81% being singletons. Here the sequenced sample was CD4+ or CD8+ T cells sorted from blood, taken in a trial of the OX40 agonist ivuxolimab. Every receptor here comes from an adult with an advanced solid tumor such as melanoma, head and neck, liver or kidney cancer. Both conserved end residues are part of each CDR3. Fields, in order: D gene, J gene, clone size, V gene, CDR3 DNA, CDR3 protein. A D gene is named only where the DNA matches it firmly. Rows may omit the clone size; those that give it use once, few, many or a size class.

d_gene: .
j_gene: TRBJ1-4
abundance: .
v_gene: TRBV28
CDR3nt: TGTGCCAGCAGTTTTACCCAGGCGGAAAAACTGTTTTTT
CDR3aa: CASSFTQAEKLFF

d_gene: TRBD1
j_gene: TRBJ2-2
abundance: .
v_gene: TRBV5-1
CDR3nt: TGCGCCAGCAGCGCCCGACAGGGGCTAACCGGGGAGCTGTTTTTT
CDR3aa: CASSARQGLTGELFF

d_gene: TRBD2
j_gene: TRBJ2-5
abundance: .
v_gene: TRBV2
CDR3nt: TGTGCCAGCAGCCGGACTAGCGGGGGGGCCCTAGAGACCCAGTACTTC
CDR3aa: CASSRTSGGALETQYF

d_gene: .
j_gene: TRBJ2-5
abundance: .
v_gene: TRBV19
CDR3nt: TGTGCCAGTAGGCCCAGGGGGGGGGTTGTGACCCAGTACTTC
CDR3aa: CASRPRGGVVTQYF

d_gene: TRBD1
j_gene: TRBJ1-5
abundance: .
v_gene: TRBV19
CDR3nt: TGTGCCAGCCGGGACAGGGTAAATAGCAATCAGCCCCAGCATTTT
CDR3aa: CASRDRVNSNQPQHF

d_gene: TRBD1
j_gene: TRBJ2-1
abundance: .
v_gene: TRBV28
CDR3nt: TGTGCCAGCAGTCGCCCCGGGACAGGGAACAATGAGCAGTTCTTC
CDR3aa: CASSRPGTGNNEQFF

d_gene: .
j_gene: TRBJ1-5
abundance: .
v_gene: TRBV11-2
CDR3nt: TGTGCCAGCAGCAACCGAGGGGCAGACAATCAGCCCCAGCATTTT
CDR3aa: CASSNRGADNQPQHF

d_gene: .
j_gene: TRBJ1-1
abundance: .
v_gene: TRBV7-2
CDR3nt: TGTGCCAGCAGCTTAGCTCCGGGGGCAAACACTGAAGCTTTCTTT
CDR3aa: CASSLAPGANTEAFF

d_gene: .
j_gene: TRBJ2-5
abundance: .
v_gene: TRBV6-5
CDR3nt: TGTGCCAGCAGCTCTAGAAGACAGGGAGGAGAGACCCAGTACTTC
CDR3aa: CASSSRRQGGETQYF

d_gene: TRBD2
j_gene: TRBJ2-3
abundance: .
v_gene: TRBV2
CDR3nt: TGTGCCAGCAAAAGCGGGGGGGTCACAGATACGCAGTATTTT
CDR3aa: CASKSGGVTDTQYF

d_gene: .
j_gene: TRBJ1-5
abundance: .
v_gene: TRBV14
CDR3nt: TGTGCCAGCAGCCAAACTGGGGGCGTTCAGCCCCAGCATTTT
CDR3aa: CASSQTGGVQPQHF

d_gene: .
j_gene: TRBJ1-5
abundance: few
v_gene: TRBV19
CDR3nt: TGTGCCAGTAGTATAGGTGGCAGCCATAGCAATCAGCCCCAGCATTTT
CDR3aa: CASSIGGSHSNQPQHF

d_gene: .
j_gene: TRBJ2-7
abundance: .
v_gene: TRBV5-1
CDR3nt: TGCGCCAGCAGCTGGGGACCCGGGACTCGCAGGGACGAGCAGTACTTC
CDR3aa: CASSWGPGTRRDEQYF

d_gene: .
j_gene: TRBJ2-2
abundance: .
v_gene: TRBV30
CDR3nt: TGTGCCTGGAGTGTACTAGGCCGGGGGCGGTCGGCCGGGGAGCTGTTTTTT
CDR3aa: CAWSVLGRGRSAGELFF

d_gene: .
j_gene: TRBJ1-1
abundance: .
v_gene: TRBV29-1
CDR3nt: TGCAGCGTTCGCGGGCAAAAGAACACTGAAGCTTTCTTT
CDR3aa: CSVRGQKNTEAFF

d_gene: .
j_gene: TRBJ2-1
abundance: .
v_gene: TRBV19
CDR3nt: TGTGCCAGTAGTAGCGGGACATCTGAGCAGTTCTTC
CDR3aa: CASSSGTSEQFF

d_gene: TRBD1
j_gene: TRBJ2-7
abundance: .
v_gene: TRBV28
CDR3nt: TGTGCCAGCAGTTATCCGGGACAGGCATCCTACGAGCAGTACTTC
CDR3aa: CASSYPGQASYEQYF

d_gene: .
j_gene: TRBJ1-6
abundance: .
v_gene: TRBV14
CDR3nt: TGTGCCAGCAGCCAAATGTCAGGGCGAAATTCACCCCTCCACTTT
CDR3aa: CASSQMSGRNSPLHF

d_gene: TRBD1
j_gene: TRBJ1-2
abundance: .
v_gene: TRBV7-6
CDR3nt: TGTGCCAGCAGCTTAGGAGGCACAGGGGGCAGGACTCTCTATGGCTACACCTTC
CDR3aa: CASSLGGTGGRTLYGYTF

d_gene: .
j_gene: TRBJ1-5
abundance: .
v_gene: TRBV2
CDR3nt: TGTGCCAGCAGTGAATCTGGGGGTTATTGGGGGGATAGCAATCAGCCCCAGCATTTT
CDR3aa: CASSESGGYWGDSNQPQHF

d_gene: TRBD1
j_gene: TRBJ1-5
abundance: .
v_gene: TRBV6-5
CDR3nt: TGTGCCAGCAGTGGGACAGGGTTTAGCAATCAGCCCCAGCATTTT
CDR3aa: CASSGTGFSNQPQHF

d_gene: TRBD1
j_gene: TRBJ2-3
abundance: .
v_gene: TRBV7-9
CDR3nt: TGTGCCAGCCGGGACAGGGGGCAGGATACGCAGTATTTT
CDR3aa: CASRDRGQDTQYF

d_gene: .
j_gene: TRBJ1-1
abundance: few
v_gene: TRBV7-9
CDR3nt: TGTGCCAGCAGCGCCGGGACATTCGACACTGAAGCTTTCTTT
CDR3aa: CASSAGTFDTEAFF

d_gene: .
j_gene: TRBJ1-5
abundance: .
v_gene: TRBV6-5
CDR3nt: TGTGCCAGCAGGATACAGGGAAGTAGCAATCAGCCCCAGCATTTT
CDR3aa: CASRIQGSSNQPQHF

d_gene: .
j_gene: TRBJ2-2
abundance: .
v_gene: TRBV2
CDR3nt: TGTGCCAGCAGTGAAGTCCGGGAGCTGTTTTTT
CDR3aa: CASSEVRELFF

d_gene: TRBD1
j_gene: TRBJ1-4
abundance: .
v_gene: TRBV30
CDR3nt: TGTGCCTGGAGCACAGGGGGATCTAATGAAAAACTGTTTTTT
CDR3aa: CAWSTGGSNEKLFF

d_gene: .
j_gene: TRBJ1-1
abundance: .
v_gene: TRBV6-5
CDR3nt: TGTGCCAGCCGGGAGGGAGCGGCGAACACTGAAGCTTTCTTT
CDR3aa: CASREGAANTEAFF

d_gene: .
j_gene: TRBJ2-3
abundance: .
v_gene: TRBV19
CDR3nt: TGTGCCAGTAGTATAGGATACACAGATACGCAGTATTTT
CDR3aa: CASSIGYTDTQYF

d_gene: .
j_gene: TRBJ2-2
abundance: .
v_gene: TRBV13
CDR3nt: TGTGCCAGCAGCTTAGTGTCTGGGGAGCTGTTTTTT
CDR3aa: CASSLVSGELFF

d_gene: .
j_gene: TRBJ2-7
abundance: .
v_gene: TRBV29-1
CDR3nt: TGCAGCGTTGAACAGCCCCCCTACGAGCAGTACTTC
CDR3aa: CSVEQPPYEQYF

d_gene: .
j_gene: TRBJ2-7
abundance: .
v_gene: TRBV6-5
CDR3nt: TGTGCCAGCAGTCCCTCCCCAGGGCCCTACGAGCAGTACTTC
CDR3aa: CASSPSPGPYEQYF

d_gene: .
j_gene: TRBJ1-4
abundance: .
v_gene: TRBV28
CDR3nt: TGTGCCAGCTATGGCAGGGGTAACGAAAAACTGTTTTTT
CDR3aa: CASYGRGNEKLFF

d_gene: TRBD2
j_gene: TRBJ2-2
abundance: .
v_gene: TRBV27
CDR3nt: TGTGCCAGCAGTTCCTGGGCGGGGGACGACAAGACCGGGGAGCTGTTTTTT
CDR3aa: CASSSWAGDDKTGELFF

d_gene: .
j_gene: TRBJ2-7
abundance: .
v_gene: TRBV6-5
CDR3nt: TGTGCCAGCACTTTTCGCGGGGAGTCCTACGAGCAGTACTTC
CDR3aa: CASTFRGESYEQYF

d_gene: TRBD2
j_gene: TRBJ2-1
abundance: .
v_gene: TRBV28
CDR3nt: TGTGCCAGCAGTTATCTAGCGGGGGATCGAAATGAGCAGTTCTTC
CDR3aa: CASSYLAGDRNEQFF

d_gene: .
j_gene: TRBJ2-1
abundance: once
v_gene: TRBV19
CDR3nt: TGTGCCACCAAGCGGGGACAGTACAATGAGCAGTTCTTC
CDR3aa: CATKRGQYNEQFF

d_gene: .
j_gene: TRBJ2-1
abundance: .
v_gene: TRBV28
CDR3nt: TGTGCCAGCAGTTCCGGACAGCTCTACAATGAGCAGTTCTTC
CDR3aa: CASSSGQLYNEQFF

d_gene: TRBD1
j_gene: TRBJ1-3
abundance: .
v_gene: TRBV28
CDR3nt: TGTGCCAGCACCCAGTCCGGGACAGGGGACTCTGGAAACACCATATATTTT
CDR3aa: CASTQSGTGDSGNTIYF

d_gene: .
j_gene: TRBJ2-7
abundance: .
v_gene: TRBV28
CDR3nt: TGTGCCAGCAGTTTAAATCCGAGTGAGCAGTACTTC
CDR3aa: CASSLNPSEQYF

d_gene: .
j_gene: TRBJ1-2
abundance: .
v_gene: TRBV6-5
CDR3nt: TGTGCCAGCATATACCAGGGAACTAACTATGGCTACACCTTC
CDR3aa: CASIYQGTNYGYTF

d_gene: .
j_gene: TRBJ1-1
abundance: .
v_gene: TRBV5-1
CDR3nt: TGCGCCAGCAGCTTACGCAGGGCGTTGGACACTGAAGCTTTCTTT
CDR3aa: CASSLRRALDTEAFF

d_gene: .
j_gene: TRBJ2-5
abundance: .
v_gene: TRBV11-2
CDR3nt: TGTGCCAGCAGCTTAGGTCCGGGAATGGGGCGACAAGAGACCCAGTACTTC
CDR3aa: CASSLGPGMGRQETQYF

d_gene: .
j_gene: TRBJ2-5
abundance: .
v_gene: TRBV6-5
CDR3nt: TGTGCCAGCAGTTACTCAAGGGTCCAAGAGACCCAGTACTTC
CDR3aa: CASSYSRVQETQYF

d_gene: .
j_gene: TRBJ1-2
abundance: .
v_gene: TRBV7-9
CDR3nt: TGTGCCAGCAGCTTGACATCTAGCCATGGCTACACCTTC
CDR3aa: CASSLTSSHGYTF

d_gene: .
j_gene: TRBJ2-5
abundance: .
v_gene: TRBV28
CDR3nt: TGTGCCAGCAGTTTCAGGGTAGGGCCAGAGACCCAGTACTTC
CDR3aa: CASSFRVGPETQYF